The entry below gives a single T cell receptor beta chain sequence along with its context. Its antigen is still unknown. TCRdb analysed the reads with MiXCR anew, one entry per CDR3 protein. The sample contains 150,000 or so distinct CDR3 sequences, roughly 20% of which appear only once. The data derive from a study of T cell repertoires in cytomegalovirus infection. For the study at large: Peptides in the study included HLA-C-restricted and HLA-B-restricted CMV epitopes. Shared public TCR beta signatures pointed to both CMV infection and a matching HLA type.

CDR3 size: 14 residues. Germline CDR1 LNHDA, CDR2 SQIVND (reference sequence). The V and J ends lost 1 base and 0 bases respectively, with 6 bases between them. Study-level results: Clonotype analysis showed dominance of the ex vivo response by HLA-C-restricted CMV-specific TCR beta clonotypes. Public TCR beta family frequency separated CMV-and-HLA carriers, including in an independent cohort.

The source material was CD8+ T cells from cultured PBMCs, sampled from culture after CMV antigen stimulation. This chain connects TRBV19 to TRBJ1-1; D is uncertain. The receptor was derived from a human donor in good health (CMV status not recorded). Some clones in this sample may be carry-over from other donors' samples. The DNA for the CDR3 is TGTGCCAGTAGTATAGGCCAGATGAACACTGAAGCTTTCTTT. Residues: CASSIGQMNTEAFF.